This T cell receptor beta chain was sequenced in a study of tumor and adjacent non-tumor tissue in lung cancer. Study in general: On average, productive TCRbeta reads reached around 4 million per sample. The study, taken as a whole, reports: Top 100 clones took a larger repertoire share in normal lung. Shorter survival was associated with higher TCR diversity in tumors. TCR diversity was significantly greater in tumor than normal lung tissue.

There are 16 residues in the CDR3. J lost 11 bases, V lost 7 bases, and 20 bases had no gene match. Germline V lookup: CDR1 MNHEY, CDR2 SVGEGT. As to this clonotype: Its antigen is undetermined. Since no conserved phenylalanine or tryptophan closes the CDR3, a read error is the likely cause.

The template was RNA from unsorted bulk tissue. Distant lung tissue was collected more than 3 cm away from the tumor edge. Three rounds of nested PCR, following a modified ARM-PCR protocol, produced the TCRbeta library. TCRdb re-called the multiplex PCR reads with MiXCR, one entry per CDR3 protein. The sample holds about 50,000 distinct CDR3 sequences, about 79% seen once. Specimen: distant non-tumor lung tissue. This sequence joins TRBV6-2 or TRBV6-3 and TRBJ1-2; TRBD1 matches at 9 bases. This TCR was sampled from a woman aged 55 to 70 with non-small cell lung cancer. CDR3 amino acids: CASNPEGQGFFLDYTC. The CDR3 coding sequence is TGTGCCAGCAACCCCGAGGGACAGGGATTTTTTTTGGATTACACCTGC.